Each of the 6 T cell receptor beta chains below was sequenced from the same sample in a study of blood T cells in healthy people across ages. Sample-barcoded 5' priming and a J-beta primer mix drove a second PCR of roughly 7 to 11 cycles. TCRdb reanalysed the 5' RACE reads using MiXCR and keeps one entry per CDR3 protein. The data show 590,000 or so distinct CDR3 sequences, about 30% seen once. The sample comprised blood. These receptors all stem from a woman older than 75 in good health.

This clonotype was detected ten times or more. This chain joins TRBV7-9 and TRBJ2-5; D is ambiguous. Looked up from germline, CDR1 is SEHNR and CDR2 is FQNEAQ (reference sequence). CDR3 length: 12 residues. Trimming took 2 bases from V and 11 from J, leaving 12 bases between them. The CDR3 nucleotides read TGTGCCAGCAGCTTAATTCTCTATGAGCAGTACTTC. It specifies CASSLILYEQYF.

The chain has TRBV20-1 and TRBJ2-7; TRBD1 might be the D (6 bases). The CDR3 spans 15 residues. Trimming stripped 6 bases from V and 2 bases from J, with 20 bases between. Germline values: CDR1 DFQATT, CDR2 SNEGSKA (reference sequence). This CDR3 is CSAPTDRPNAYEQYF. The CDR3 region has the DNA TGCAGTGCACCGACCGACAGGCCGAACGCCTACGAGCAGTACTTC.

This clonotype appeared a few times. One base away lies a much larger clone, so this may be a sequencing read error. This chain connects TRBV6-1 to TRBJ2-5; 10 nucleotides match TRBD1. The CDR3 covers 14 residues. Germline CDR1 reads MNHNS; CDR2 reads SASEGT. Losses at the gene ends were 7 bases for V and 11 bases for J; bases not matched to a gene: 13. The chain's CDR3 is CASKLDRGGNEQYF. The CDR3 nucleotides read TGTGCCAGCAAATTGGACAGGGGGGGCAATGAGCAGTACTTC.

Details on this clonotype: Since a much larger clone is just one base distant, this may be a read error. This rearrangement joins TRBV12-3 or TRBV12-4 to TRBJ2-3, with D maybe TRBD2 (5 bases). Trimming stripped 6 bases from V and 14 bases from J, with 27 bases between. The length of the CDR3 is 15 residues. CDR3 nucleotide sequence: TGTGCCAGCAGAGGCCTCGGGGTTCGCACAGATGCGCGGTATTTT. As protein: CASRGLGVRTDARYF.

This clonotype has at least ten counts. The chain links TRBV20-1 to TRBJ2-1; no firm D call. The V gene lost 3 bases and the J gene lost 7 bases, with 13 bases spanning the gap. CDR1 DFQATT and CDR2 SNEGSKA come from the germline V gene (reference sequence). This CDR3 spans 13 amino acids. CDR3 sequence (DNA): TGCAGTGCTAGTGAGTCGCCCCGGAATGAGCAGTTCTTC. It codes for CSASESPRNEQFF.

This clonotype was recorded many times. This chain links TRBV30 with TRBJ1-4; D not certain. There are 12 residues in the CDR3. CDR1 is GTSNPN, CDR2 SVGIG, per germline (reference sequence). V was trimmed by 8 bases and J by 5 bases, leaving 12 bases between them. DNA for the CDR3: TGTGCCGTACAGCTCCTGAATGAAAAACTGTTTTTT. Translating it yields CAVQLLNEKLFF.